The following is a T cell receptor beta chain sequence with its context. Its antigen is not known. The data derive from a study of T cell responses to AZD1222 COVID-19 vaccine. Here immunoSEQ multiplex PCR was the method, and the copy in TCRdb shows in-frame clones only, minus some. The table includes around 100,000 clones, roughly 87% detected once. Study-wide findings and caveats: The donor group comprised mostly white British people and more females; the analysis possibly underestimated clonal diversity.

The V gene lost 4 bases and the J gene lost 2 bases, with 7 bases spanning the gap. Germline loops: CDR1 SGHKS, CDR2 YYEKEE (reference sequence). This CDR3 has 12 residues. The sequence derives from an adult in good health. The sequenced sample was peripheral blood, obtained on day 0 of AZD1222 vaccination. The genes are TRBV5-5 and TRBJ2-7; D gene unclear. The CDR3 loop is CASSQWTYEQYF. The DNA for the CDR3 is TGTGCCAGCAGCCAATGGACCTACGAGCAGTACTTC. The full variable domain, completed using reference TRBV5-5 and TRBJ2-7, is DAGVTQSPTHLIKTRGQQVTLRCSPISGHKSVSWYQQVLGQGPQFIFQYYEKEERGRGNFPDRFSARQFPNYSSELNVNALLLGDSALYLCASSQWTYEQYFGPGTRLTVT.